This T cell receptor (beta chain) was identified in a study of Graves' ophthalmopathy and Graves' hyperthyroidism. In the study overall: Prior to any treatment, peripheral blood was collected at the time of initial diagnosis. Points from the study as a whole: Most clonotypes expanded in thyroid above 0.001 frequency were present in blood too. Ophthalmopathy and stable hyperthyroidism were discriminated by a 13-signature model, with approximately 89% sensitivity and 70% to 84% specificity.

Germline V gene lookup returns CDR1 SQVTM and CDR2 ANQGSEA. The V end was cut by 8 bases, the J end by 0 bases, with 14 bases between. The CDR3 runs to 14 residues. To note about this clonotype: Its antigen is undetermined.

For repertoire sequencing, the TCR beta CDR3 regions were amplified from RNA transcripts. The first round was an RT-PCR with HTBI primers, and the second round was a multiplex PCR. TCRdb recomputed calls from the multiplex PCR reads with MiXCR, one row per CDR3 protein. The profile shows 650,000 to 900,000 distinct CDR3 sequences, roughly 40% of them singletons. The sequenced sample consisted of peripheral blood. This chain connects TRBV29-1 to TRBJ1-3, with D uncertain. This clonotype originated in an adult man with Graves' ophthalmopathy. CDR3 region: CSLAQQFSGNTIYF. In DNA form, the CDR3 reads TGCAGCTTAGCGCAACAGTTCTCTGGAAACACCATATATTTT.